This T cell receptor (beta chain) was sequenced during a study of blood T cells in healthy people across ages (dated by TCRdb to the mid-2010s). The study in broad terms: Template switching captured roughly one uniquely barcoded TCR beta cDNA molecule per two T cells in model experiments. To track age-related changes in TCR beta repertoire diversity, the study relied on deep sequencing normalized with unique cDNA molecular identifiers. Donors were grouped into four age groups: young (average approximately 15 years), middle-aged (less than 40), aged (around 66) and long-lived (about 89). To avoid experimental bias, donors of different ages were distributed randomly across sequencing lanes. Two additional independent replicas of 1 million unique cDNA reads from the same blood draw were analyzed for two donors (one aged 18 to 30 and one aged 80 or older). On the study overall, not on this receptor specifically: Compared with the aged group, the long-lived group had more naive CD4+ T cells, fewer expanded clones and increased TCR diversity, suggesting age selection. There was a strong correlation between observed TCR beta diversity and the percentage of naive T cells measured by flow cytometry. Estimates of total diversity based on one million sequenced T cells were considered lower bounds and underestimates. Observed TCR beta diversity per million T cells fell roughly linearly with age, and a significant reduction was already apparent by age around 40. Donor CMV infection status was unknown, potentially confounding age-related changes in expanded clonotypes. Bulk unsorted PBMC profiling prevented conclusive comparison of naive and antigen-experienced compartments.

In the case of this clonotype: Its antigen specificity is not known. The input lacks base qualities; no much larger clone sits a single base away.

The approximately 40 donors, aged 6 to 90 years, were systemically healthy Caucasian individuals from Russia. Each donor gave 8 to 10 milliliters of peripheral blood, drawn into EDTA-treated Vacutainer tubes. Ficoll-Paque density-gradient centrifugation was used to isolate PBMCs, with at least 6.5 million per sample. Trizol reagent was used to extract total RNA from the PBMCs, yielding at least 6 micrograms per sample. Naive CD45RAhigh/CD27high T cell percentages were measured by flow cytometry on a PBMC aliquot from every donor. Libraries were made using 5' RACE. The reads were generated on an Illumina HiSeq 2500. A second about 6 to 11 cycle PCR used a sample-barcoded 5' primer and a J-beta primer mix. Each TCR beta cDNA molecule received a unique molecular identifier from a template-switch 5' adaptor carrying 12 random nucleotides. Each sample yielded at least 2.5 million CDR3-containing paired-end reads. First-strand cDNA synthesis was performed from all RNA using the Mint cDNA synthesis kit, with priming by a TRBC-specific oligonucleotide. Following uracil-DNA glycosylase treatment, all cDNA underwent a first 18-cycle PCR with the universal primers M1SS and BC2_uni_R. From the authors' description of their analysis: Each sample was normalized by randomly selecting 1 million high-quality reads, each carrying a distinct molecular identifier. Instead of being binned into consensus sequences, reads with shared molecular identifiers were discarded. CDR3 identification, clonotype clustering and error correction used MiTCR with a Q25 quality threshold and the strictest error-elimination algorithm. A nonparametric unseen species model with Euler transformation was used to estimate a lower bound on total TCR beta diversity. TCRdb reprocessed the public reads (quality trimming at Q25 with fastp, clone calling with MiXCR) and kept in-frame beta chains. Each CDR3 protein gets just one entry, which takes the most common genes and DNA from the rows behind it. These V and J calls are TCRdb output, not the study's own analysis. Counted in this sample were hundreds of thousands of distinct CDR3 sequences; under 65% of them appeared once. Roughly 14% of the sample is taken by the ten largest.

CDR1 and CDR2 (SNHLY, FYNNEI) derive from the germline V gene. Counted from cysteine to phenylalanine, this CDR3 has 15 amino acids. Left in the record is the CDR3 DNA by itself, 45 bases read in frame from the first base. V loses 8 bases, J loses 4 bases, and the germline ends lie 17 bases apart. The TCR sequence derives from a woman aged 80 or older in good health. This receptor chain uses TRBV2 and TRBJ2-2; TRBD2 could be the D gene, as 6 bases match. Sequenced material: blood. The CDR3 reads as follows: CASSKEGRTTGELFF. The DNA sequence reads TGTGCCAGCTCGAAGGAGGGGAGAACCACCGGGGAGCTGTTTTTT.